This T cell receptor beta chain was found in a study of T cell responses to AZD1222 COVID-19 vaccine. Clones were sequenced by immunoSEQ multiplex PCR, and TCRdb holds only the in-frame ones, with some missing. The sample consists of tens of thousands of clones, 65% to 90% of them appearing once. Germline CDR1 is SGHAT and CDR2 is FQNNGV. The V and J ends lost 3 bases and 6 bases, in that order; junction bases with no gene match: 6. The CDR3 contains 14 residues. This TCR came from an adult in good health. The chain carries TRBV11-2 and TRBJ2-7, with TRBD2 matching over 9 bases. The sample was peripheral blood, taken on day 0 of AZD1222 vaccination. Here the CDR3 reads CASSFGGRAFEQYF. In nucleotides, the CDR3 is TGTGCCAGCAGCTTCGGCGGGAGGGCCTTCGAGCAGTACTTC.